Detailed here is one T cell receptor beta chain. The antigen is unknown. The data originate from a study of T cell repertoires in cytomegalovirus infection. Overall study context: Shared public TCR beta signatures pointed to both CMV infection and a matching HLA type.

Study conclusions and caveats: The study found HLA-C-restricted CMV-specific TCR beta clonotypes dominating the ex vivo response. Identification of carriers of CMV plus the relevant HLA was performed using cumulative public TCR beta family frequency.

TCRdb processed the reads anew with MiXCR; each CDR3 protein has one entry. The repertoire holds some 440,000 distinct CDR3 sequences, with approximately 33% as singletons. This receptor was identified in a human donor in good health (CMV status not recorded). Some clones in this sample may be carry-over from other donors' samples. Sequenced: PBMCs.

Here the CDR3 reads CASSLWAGGYEQYF. In nucleotides, the CDR3 is TGTGCCAGCAGTTTATGGGCAGGGGGCTACGAGCAGTACTTC. V usage is TRBV27 and J usage is TRBJ2-7; 7 bases line up with TRBD1. J was trimmed by 3 bases and V by 1 base; bases with no gene match: 3. The CDR3 is made up of 14 amino acids. Germline-derived CDR1 and CDR2 are MNHEY and SMNVEV (reference sequence).